Given below is one T cell receptor beta chain in context. Amplification used 60 Vbeta primers and 13 Jbeta primers. TCRdb's table, derived via immunoSEQ multiplex PCR, lists solely in-frame clones and lacks some. The sample carries 150,000 to 200,000 clones, approximately 86% recorded once. The sample comes from a study of cytomegalovirus exposure and HLA in healthy donors. V was clipped by 4 bases and J by 0 bases, with 13 bases between them. From germline, CDR1 is SGDLS and CDR2 YYNGEE. The CDR3 covers 15 residues. The source is a woman between 18 and 29 years old in good health and CMV-seronegative. J is TRBJ1-1 and V is TRBV9; maybe TRBD1 (5 bases). The sequencing sample was made of PBMCs. CDR3 DNA sequence: TGTGCCAGCAGCTTCACACAGGATATGAACACTGAAGCTTTCTTT. Translating gives CASSFTQDMNTEAFF.